The 30 T cell receptor beta chains below were found in one sample sequenced in a study of blood T cell repertoires in COVID-19. Data came from immunoSEQ multiplex PCR; TCRdb stores just in-frame clones and leaves some out. The sample holds 280,000 or so clones, around 87% seen once. The sequencing input was PBMCs or T cells enriched from blood (not recorded which). The receptors were gathered from a woman between 18 and 30 years old with acute COVID-19.

The rearrangement links TRBV6-5 to TRBJ1-4, with TRBD1 identical over 8 bases. The CDR3 is 15 residues long. The V gene's germline CDR1 is MNHEY and CDR2 SVGAGI. Trimming at V came to 6 bases and at J to 5 bases, leaving 8 bases not matched to a gene. The CDR3 region is CASSSRTGKNEKLFF. Here the CDR3 DNA reads TGTGCCAGCAGCTCTCGGACAGGGAAGAATGAAAAACTGTTTTTT.

The chain combines TRBV14 with TRBJ2-2, with D perhaps TRBD2 (6 bases). Trimming removed 4 bases from V and 6 bases from J, with 18 bases in between. This CDR3 spans 16 amino acids. Germline V gives CDR1 SGHDN, CDR2 FVKESK. Here the CDR3 reads CASSLRLREMAGELFF. The CDR3 DNA follows: TGTGCCAGCAGCCTCCGTCTCCGGGAGATGGCCGGGGAGCTGTTTTTT.

The genes are TRBV4-1 and TRBJ1-5; 7 bases fit TRBD1. V lost 1 base and J lost 7; bases outside the gene matches: 10. This CDR3 spans 16 amino acids. Germline V gives CDR1 MGHRA, CDR2 YSYEKL. The CDR3: CASSQGPITGEQPQHF. The CDR3 coding sequence is TGCGCCAGCAGCCAAGGGCCTATTACAGGGGAACAGCCCCAGCATTTT.

CDR3 protein: CATSDSRAGTVYNEQFF. In nucleotides, the CDR3 is TGTGCCACCAGTGATTCTCGAGCCGGGACAGTCTACAATGAGCAGTTCTTC. The J gene is TRBJ2-1, the V gene TRBV24-1; 7 positions match TRBD1. The CDR3 spans 17 residues. CDR1 is KGHDR and CDR2 is SFDVKD in the germline V gene. V lost 2 bases to trimming and J lost 3 bases; unmatched junction nucleotides: 9.

The chain links TRBV11-2 to TRBJ2-1; the match to TRBD1 covers 7 bases. Germline-derived CDR1 and CDR2 are SGHAT and FQNNGV. This CDR3 spans 16 amino acids. Trimming took 7 bases from V and 4 from J; bases not matched to a gene: 13. The CDR3 region has the DNA TGTGCCAGCACCCTATCAGGGGGATCAACGTACAATGAGCAGTTCTTC. This encodes CASTLSGGSTYNEQFF.

This clone has a handful of counts. The V gene is TRBV18, the J gene TRBJ1-1, with 7 bases identical to TRBD1. CDR1 and CDR2 (germline): KGHSH, LQKENI. V was pared by 2 bases and J by 4 bases, with 19 bases of the junction left unmatched. The CDR3 is 19 amino acids. In DNA form, the CDR3 reads TGTGCCAGCTCACCAGTCAATTTCCCCTCGACAGGGCAGGGCACTGAAGCTTTCTTT. The encoded protein is CASSPVNFPSTGQGTEAFF.

V and J are TRBV5-1 and TRBJ1-5; perhaps TRBD1 as D (6 bases). Deletions cut 1 base from V and 5 bases from J, with 13 bases between. Germline assignment: CDR1 SGHRS and CDR2 YFSETQ. The CDR3 is 15 amino acids. The DNA of the CDR3 is TGCGCCAGCAGCTTGTCACAGGGCGGAGATCAGCCCCAGCATTTT. It encodes CASSLSQGGDQPQHF.

V is TRBV25-1 and J is TRBJ2-1; 7 bases are shared with TRBD2. This CDR3 has 15 amino acids. The V and J ends lost 2 bases and 10 bases, in that order; junction bases with no gene match: 11. Germline V CDR1 and CDR2: MGHDK, SYGVNS. CDR3 bases: TGTGCCAGCAGTGAACCACAGCGGGTGGGAGGGGAGCAGTTCTTC. Protein product: CASSEPQRVGGEQFF.

The chain has TRBV16 and TRBJ1-3; the D gene is possibly TRBD1 (6 bases). Germline assignment: CDR1 KGHSY and CDR2 FQNENV. The CDR3 totals 14 residues. The V end was cut by 2 bases, the J end by 4 bases, with 9 bases between. In nucleotides, the CDR3 is TGTGCCAGCAGCCAAGGACAGATCGGAAACACCATATATTTT. It specifies CASSQGQIGNTIYF. Looking up the rest from reference TRBV16 and TRBJ1-3 gives the full variable domain: GEEVAQTPKHLVRGEGQKAKLYCAPIKGHSYVFWYQQVLKNEFKFLISFQNENVFDETGMPKERFSAKCLPNSPCSLEIQATKLEDSAVYFCASSQGQIGNTIYFGEGSWLTVV.

This clone was recorded only once. This chain connects TRBV12-5 to TRBJ1-1, with D maybe TRBD1 (6 bases). Germline assignment: CDR1 LGHNT and CDR2 FRNRAP. The V and J ends lost 6 bases and 3 bases respectively, with 17 bases between them. The CDR3 consists of 15 residues. DNA for the CDR3: TGTGCTAGTGGCGAAGCTCAGGGGAGCGACACTGAAGCTTTCTTT. This sequence encodes CASGEAQGSDTEAFF.

The V gene is TRBV2, the J gene TRBJ1-2; a possible D gene is TRBD1 (5 bases). In germline, CDR1 is SNHLY, CDR2 FYNNEI. The CDR3 contains 13 residues. The ends were cut back, 3 bases at V and 2 bases at J, with 7 bases in the middle. The CDR3 region is CASSEGQNYGYTF. The CDR3 coding sequence is TGTGCCAGCAGTGAGGGGCAGAACTATGGCTACACCTTC.

The CDR3 region has the DNA TGTGCCAGCAGCGTCGGGACAGGATACCAGCCCCAGCATTTT. Protein sequence: CASSVGTGYQPQHF. The chain has TRBV5-5 and TRBJ1-5; 8 positions agree with TRBD1. This CDR3 is built from 14 residues. V lost 4 bases to trimming and J lost 7 bases; unmatched junction nucleotides: 7. Germline V lookup: CDR1 SGHKS, CDR2 YYEKEE (reference sequence). Full variable domain (missing parts from reference TRBV5-5 and TRBJ1-5): DAGVTQSPTHLIKTRGQQVTLRCSPISGHKSVSWYQQVLGQGPQFIFQYYEKEERGRGNFPDRFSARQFPNYSSELNVNALLLGDSALYLCASSVGTGYQPQHFGDGTRLSIL.

This sequence joins TRBV5-1 and TRBJ2-1; 11 nucleotides line up with TRBD2. CDR3 length equals 16 residues. Trimming at V came to 4 bases and at J to 2 bases, leaving 5 bases not matched to a gene. Per the germline V gene, CDR1 is SGHRS and CDR2 is YFSETQ. This CDR3 reads CASSTGLAAAYNEQFF. In DNA, the CDR3 is TGCGCCAGCAGCACGGGACTAGCGGCCGCCTACAATGAGCAGTTCTTC.

The rearrangement uses TRBV6-4 and TRBJ2-5; possibly TRBD2 for D (6 bases). Germline assignment: CDR1 MRHNA and CDR2 SNTAGT. V was clipped by 4 bases and J by 1 base, with 10 bases between them. The CDR3 is made up of 14 amino acids. The CDR3 protein is CASSATGGQETQYF. In nucleotides, the CDR3 is TGTGCCAGCAGTGCTACCGGGGGCCAAGAGACCCAGTACTTC.

This chain uses TRBV19 with TRBJ1-2, with D perhaps matching TRBD1 (5 bases). CDR1 is LNHDA and CDR2 is SQIVND in the germline V gene (reference sequence). The CDR3 spans 15 residues. V was shortened by 1 base and J by 4 bases, with 13 bases between the two germline ends. The CDR3 region is CASSIGMGQAYGYTF. The CDR3 nucleotides are TGTGCCAGTAGTATAGGTATGGGGCAGGCCTATGGCTACACCTTC. Looking up the rest from reference TRBV19 and TRBJ1-2 gives the full variable domain: DGGITQSPKYLFRKEGQNVTLSCEQNLNHDAMYWYRQDPGQGLRLIYYSQIVNDFQKGDIAEGYSVSREKKESFPLTVTSAQKNPTAFYLCASSIGMGQAYGYTFGSGTRLTVV.

With respect to this clone: One junction end disagrees with the germline gene, perhaps due to a read error. The chain uses TRBV9 and TRBJ1-3; D remains ambiguous. Germline lookup yields CDR1 SGDLS and CDR2 YYNGEE. The CDR3 sequence is 14 residues long. This CDR3 is CASSAPTVGNSIYF. CDR3 DNA: TGTGCCAGCAGCGCCCCAACAGTTGGAAACTCCATATATTTT.

The V gene is TRBV20-1, the J gene TRBJ2-7; possible D gene TRBD1, 6 bases. The V gene lost 6 bases and the J gene lost 3 bases, with 9 bases spanning the gap. The germline gives CDR1 DFQATT, CDR2 SNEGSKA (reference sequence). The CDR3 contains 11 residues. CDR3 in amino acids: CSATGHYEQYF. In DNA, the CDR3 is TGCAGTGCCACAGGGCACTACGAGCAGTACTTC.

V usage is TRBV25-1 and J usage is TRBJ2-1, with 7 bases that match TRBD2. Trimming at V came to 3 bases and at J to 7 bases, leaving 9 bases not matched to a gene. Germline values: CDR1 MGHDK, CDR2 SYGVNS. The CDR3 extends over 15 amino acids. CDR3 coding DNA: TGTGCCAGCAGTGAGTCCGGGGGGTTTAGGAATGAGCAGTTCTTC. Translating it yields CASSESGGFRNEQFF. Using reference TRBV25-1 and TRBJ2-1 for the parts outside the CDR3, the full variable domain is EADIYQTPRYLVIGTGKKITLECSQTMGHDKMYWYQQDPGMELHLIHYSYGVNSTEKGDLSSESTVSRIRTEHFPLTLESARPSHTSQYLCASSESGGFRNEQFFGPGTRLTVL.

The chain couples TRBV27 to TRBJ2-1; 13 bases are shared with TRBD2. V was clipped by 7 bases and J by 7 bases; unmatched bases: 7. The CDR3 covers 15 residues. Germline V lookup: CDR1 MNHEY, CDR2 SMNVEV (reference sequence). This CDR3 is CASITSTSGGNEQFF. Written as DNA, the CDR3 is TGTGCCAGCATCACCTCGACTAGCGGGGGGAATGAGCAGTTCTTC.

The V call is TRBV6-5, the J call TRBJ2-7, with 14 bases fitting TRBD2. The J segment lost 6 bases and the V segment lost 7 bases, leaving 5 bases of the junction unmatched. The germline V gene has CDR1 MNHEY and CDR2 SVGAGI. The CDR3 totals 14 residues. The CDR3 nucleotides read TGTGCCAGCAACACCGGGACTAGCGGGAGCGAGCAGTACTTC. Protein sequence: CASNTGTSGSEQYF.

In its sample, this clone was seen once. This sequence joins TRBV5-5 and TRBJ2-6; unclear D gene. This CDR3 spans 13 amino acids. V was pared by 9 bases and J by 4 bases, with 11 bases between. CDR1 is SGHKS, CDR2 YYEKEE, per germline (reference sequence). The CDR3 DNA reads TGTGCCACCGAGGTGTGGGGGGCCAACGTCCTGACTTTC. Encoded protein: CATEVWGANVLTF.

As to this clone: Other DNA sequences of this sample code for an identical CDR3. The CDR3 nucleotides are TGTGCCAGCAGTTTAGGCCTCTCCTACGAGCAGTACTTC. Translation gives CASSLGLSYEQYF. J is TRBJ2-7 and V is TRBV28; unclear D gene. V gave up 2 bases and J gave up 0 bases, with 5 bases separating them. Germline V gene data show CDR1 as MDHEN and CDR2 as SYDVKM. The length of the CDR3 is 13 residues.

J is TRBJ1-6 and V is TRBV9, with a weak D call TRBD1 (6 bases). The V gene's germline CDR1 is SGDLS and CDR2 YYNGEE. V was shortened by 0 bases and J by 5 bases, with 9 bases between the two germline ends. The CDR3 covers 15 residues. The DNA for the CDR3 is TGTGCCAGCAGCGTAGATGGACAGAATAATTCACCCCTCCACTTT. This codes for CASSVDGQNNSPLHF. The full variable domain, rest sourced from reference TRBV9 and TRBJ1-6, is DSGVTQTPKHLITATGQRVTLRCSPRSGDLSVYWYQQSLDQGLQFLIQYYNGEERAKGNILERFSAQQFPDLHSELNLSSLELGDSALYFCASSVDGQNNSPLHFGNGTRLTVT.

This chain uses TRBV28 with TRBJ1-2; TRBD1 matches at 8 bases. The CDR3 has 12 residues. The V and J ends lost 10 bases and 4 bases, in that order; junction bases with no gene match: 5. Per the germline V gene, CDR1 is MDHEN and CDR2 is SYDVKM. The CDR3 is CATGDRRYGYTF. The CDR3 nucleotides read TGTGCCACTGGGGACAGGCGCTATGGCTACACCTTC.

The rearrangement links TRBV30 to TRBJ2-3, with unresolved D. Germline values: CDR1 GTSNPN, CDR2 SVGIG (reference sequence). This CDR3 has 13 amino acids. Trimming cost V 4 bases and J 5 bases, with 13 bases left between them. DNA for the CDR3: TGTGCCTGGACCAAGATTAGTGGAGATACGCAGTATTTT. Amino acid sequence: CAWTKISGDTQYF.

The V and J genes are TRBV6-5 and TRBJ2-5; maybe TRBD2 (6 bases). Trimming left V 2 bases short and J 3 bases short, with 16 bases between. This CDR3 region has 16 residues. Germline V gene lookup returns CDR1 MNHEY and CDR2 SVGAGI. CDR3 sequence (DNA): TGTGCCAGCAGTTACCCGCGGGGCACCTATGAAGAGACCCAGTACTTC. Its protein is CASSYPRGTYEETQYF.

The V call is TRBV28, the J call TRBJ2-1; no firm D call. The CDR3 runs 13 residues. Per the germline V gene, CDR1 is MDHEN and CDR2 is SYDVKM. V lost 3 bases to trimming and J lost 13 bases, with 16 bases between them. CDR3 residues: CASSFASSYSQFF. CDR3 DNA: TGTGCCAGCAGTTTCGCTAGTTCTTATAGTCAGTTCTTC.

Only one count was recorded for this clone. The chain carries TRBV2 and TRBJ2-5; 8 bases are a match to TRBD2. V gave up 4 bases and J gave up 1 base; unmatched junction bases: 2. Per germline, CDR1 SNHLY and CDR2 FYNNEI. CDR3 length: 14 residues. In DNA form, the CDR3 reads TGTGCCAGCAGTGCGACTAGCGTCCAAGAGACCCAGTACTTC. Encoded protein: CASSATSVQETQYF.

This chain uses TRBV2 with TRBJ1-1; D call uncertain. The CDR3 consists of 13 residues. Germline lookup yields CDR1 SNHLY and CDR2 FYNNEI. V dropped 7 bases and J dropped 4 bases, with 13 bases sitting between them. DNA of the CDR3: TGTGCCAGCAAGCAGAGGGAGAGCACTGAAGCTTTCTTT. Amino acids: CASKQRESTEAFF.

V is TRBV7-2 and J is TRBJ1-2; tentative D call: TRBD1 (6 bases). This CDR3 spans 17 amino acids. The germline CDR1 and CDR2 sequences are SGHTA and FQGNSA. V was trimmed by 1 base and J by 8 bases, leaving 23 bases between them. For the CDR3, the DNA is TGTGCCAGCAGCTTAGGGGCCCGGGACACCGTCGTAGTAGGCTACACCTTC. It translates to CASSLGARDTVVVGYTF.